This T cell receptor beta chain was documented in a study of CD8 T cells in Susac syndrome. Germline trimming cut 3 bases from V and 4 bases from J; bases unmatched to any gene: 3. This CDR3 is built from 14 residues. CDR1 is LNHDA, CDR2 SQIVND, per germline (reference sequence). Reverse transcription of 0.5 to 1 ug RNA was performed with random hexamers. One entry per CDR3 protein results from TCRdb running MiXCR on the immunoSEQ multiplex PCR reads. The data contain about 120,000 distinct CDR3 sequences, about 93% of them singletons. The chain uses TRBV19 and TRBJ1-1, with 9 bases aligning to TRBD1. The sequence was obtained from a human donor with Susac syndrome. The sequencing sample was made of CD8+ T cells from PBMCs. CDR3 loop: CASSISTGGTEAFF. In nucleotides, the CDR3 is TGTGCCAGTAGTATTTCGACAGGGGGCACTGAAGCTTTCTTT.